A selection of T cell receptor beta chains follows, all from one sample in a study of T-cell reconstitution after alpha-beta-depleted transplantation in children. TCRdb itself ran the PCR reads through MiXCR, one entry per CDR3 protein. In the table there are 400,000 to 450,000 distinct CDR3 sequences, around 46% of which are singletons. The sample consisted of PBMCs, taken before TCRalphabeta/CD19-depleted stem cell transplant. These receptors originate from a girl aged 2-10 years with aplastic anemia, due to receive a stem cell transplant. Both conserved end residues are part of each CDR3. D genes are given only for firm matches. Not every row has a clone size; where given, it reads once, few, many or a size class.

TRBJ1-6	TRBV12-3/TRBV12-4	NA	NA	CASSLSVSVNSPLHF	TGTGCCAGCAGTTTATCGGTATCAGTTAATTCACCCCTCCACTTT
TRBJ1-3	TRBV10-3	NA	NA	CAISDLGHTIYF	TGTGCCATCAGTGATCTGGGGCACACCATATATTTT
TRBJ2-2	TRBV7-7	NA	TRBD2	CASSSTSAANTGELFF	TGTGCTAGCAGCTCAACTAGCGCTGCGAACACCGGGGAGCTGTTTTTT
TRBJ2-1	TRBV20-1	many	NA	CSAMGGGPYNEQFF	TGCAGTGCTATGGGAGGGGGGCCCTACAATGAGCAGTTCTTC
TRBJ2-2	TRBV3-1	NA	TRBD2	CASSQDLGFELAGRSGELFF	TGTGCCAGCAGCCAAGATCTGGGCTTCGAACTAGCGGGACGGAGCGGGGAGCTGTTTTTT
TRBJ2-1	TRBV7-3	NA	NA	CASNNGGPYNEQFF	TGTGCCAGCAACAACGGTGGGCCCTACAATGAGCAGTTCTTC
TRBJ1-1	TRBV20-1	NA	NA	CSAKPNTEAFF	TGCAGTGCAAAACCCAACACTGAAGCTTTCTTT
TRBJ1-1	TRBV20-1	NA	NA	CSAPSVAEAFF	TGCAGTGCGCCCTCCGTCGCTGAAGCTTTCTTT
TRBJ2-7	TRBV12-3/TRBV12-4	many	TRBD2	CASRKAGGPADEQYF	TGTGCCAGCAGAAAAGCGGGAGGGCCCGCTGATGAGCAGTACTTC
TRBJ2-1	TRBV4-1	many	NA	CASSQGGRSGVYNEQFF	TGCGCCAGCAGCCAAGGGGGGCGGAGCGGGGTATACAATGAGCAGTTCTTC
TRBJ2-7	TRBV20-1	NA	TRBD2	CSANGLAGATSYEQYF	TGCAGTGCAAACGGACTAGCGGGAGCCACCTCCTACGAGCAGTACTTC
TRBJ1-1	TRBV7-9	NA	NA	CASSLPRQGRGNTEAFF	TGTGCCAGCAGCTTACCCCGGCAGGGCCGGGGGAACACTGAAGCTTTCTTT
TRBJ1-1	TRBV5-4	few	NA	CASSLSKLTNTEAFF	TGTGCCAGCAGCTTGTCAAAGCTGACGAACACTGAAGCTTTCTTT
TRBJ2-7	TRBV5-1	many	NA	CASSPEGISYEQYF	TGCGCCAGCAGCCCCGAGGGGATCTCCTACGAGCAGTACTTC
TRBJ2-7	TRBV4-1	few	TRBD1	CASSPRTGALSYEQYF	TGCGCCAGCAGCCCTAGGACAGGAGCCCTCTCCTACGAGCAGTACTTC
TRBJ2-3	TRBV12-3/TRBV12-4	NA	NA	CASSEAQIVTDTQYF	TGTGCCAGCAGTGAGGCCCAGATAGTCACAGATACGCAGTATTTT
TRBJ2-3	TRBV7-3	NA	TRBD2	CASSLNSRGRGADTQYF	TGTGCCAGCAGCTTAAATAGTCGCGGGAGGGGGGCAGATACGCAGTATTTT
TRBJ1-1	TRBV28	NA	NA	CASSSTGTGAMNTEAFF	TGTGCCAGCAGTTCCACCGGGACTGGGGCCATGAACACTGAAGCTTTCTTT
TRBJ2-2	TRBV5-1	many	NA	CASSPWAGTGELFF	TGCGCCAGCAGTCCCTGGGCGGGCACCGGGGAGCTGTTTTTT
TRBJ2-1	TRBV10-3	few	TRBD2	CAIRRPGLADNEQFF	TGTGCCATCAGGAGACCGGGACTAGCAGACAATGAGCAGTTCTTC
TRBJ2-7	TRBV28	NA	TRBD1	CASSLLVAGTGSNEQYF	TGTGCCAGCAGTTTACTGGTCGCCGGGACAGGGTCCAACGAGCAGTACTTC
TRBJ2-7	TRBV11-1	few	TRBD2	CASSPNLVTLQREKNGEQYF	TGTGCCAGCAGCCCTAACCTCGTCACTTTGCAGCGGGAGAAAAACGGGGAGCAGTACTTC
TRBJ2-7	TRBV25-1	NA	NA	CASGGTPFLEQYF	TGTGCCAGCGGCGGGACCCCTTTTTTAGAGCAGTACTTC
TRBJ2-7	TRBV14	many	NA	CASSQDNAGYAREQYF	TGTGCCAGCAGCCAAGATAACGCAGGGTATGCCAGAGAGCAGTACTTC
TRBJ1-2	TRBV25-1	many	NA	CASSGAAAYGYTF	TGTGCCAGCAGTGGGGCAGCAGCCTATGGCTACACCTTC
TRBJ2-7	TRBV20-1	many	TRBD2	CSARNPSGRPYEQYF	TGCAGTGCTAGAAATCCTAGCGGGAGGCCCTACGAGCAGTACTTC
TRBJ2-1	TRBV6-2/TRBV6-3	many	NA	CASSSHDSYYNEQFF	TGTGCCAGCAGCTCACACGACAGTTACTACAATGAGCAGTTCTTC
TRBJ2-1	TRBV20-1	NA	NA	CSATAVPYNEQFF	TGCAGTGCAACGGCCGTCCCCTACAATGAGCAGTTCTTC
TRBJ2-7	TRBV25-1	NA	NA	CASSHRDPLSGEQYF	TGTGCCAGCAGCCACCGGGACCCTTTATCAGGCGAGCAGTACTTC
TRBJ2-7	TRBV3-1	NA	NA	CASSGDTYEQYF	TGTGCCAGCAGCGGGGACACCTACGAGCAGTACTTC
TRBJ2-1	TRBV20-1	NA	NA	CSASLRLDNEQFF	TGCAGTGCTAGTCTGCGATTAGACAATGAGCAGTTCTTC
TRBJ2-3	TRBV29-1	NA	TRBD2	CSVDAGTSSNTQYF	TGCAGCGTTGACGCCGGGACTAGCTCAAATACGCAGTATTTT
TRBJ2-6	TRBV7-4	few	NA	CASSLEDALGSGANVLTF	TGTGCCAGCAGCTTAGAAGATGCGCTAGGCTCTGGGGCCAACGTCCTGACTTTC
TRBJ2-1	TRBV19	NA	NA	CASSISRGNEQFF	TGTGCCAGTAGTATTAGCAGGGGAAATGAGCAGTTCTTC
TRBJ2-5	TRBV4-3	many	TRBD2	CASSQNSGETQYF	TGCGCCAGCAGCCAGAATAGCGGGGAGACCCAGTACTTC
TRBJ2-1	TRBV3-1	NA	NA	CASSQSGGIAQFF	TGTGCCAGCAGCCAGTCCGGTGGGATCGCGCAGTTCTTC
TRBJ1-1	TRBV20-1	NA	TRBD1	CSARGQGAGTEAFF	TGCAGTGCTAGAGGACAGGGGGCGGGTACTGAAGCTTTCTTT
TRBJ2-5	TRBV9	few	NA	CASSVAGGAGKETQYF	TGTGCCAGCAGCGTAGCAGGAGGGGCGGGGAAAGAGACCCAGTACTTC
TRBJ2-7	TRBV28	many	NA	CASSFLGATYEQYF	TGTGCCAGCAGTTTTCTAGGAGCTACCTACGAGCAGTACTTC
TRBJ2-3	TRBV14	many	NA	CASSRSDRSHTQYF	TGTGCCAGCAGCCGATCTGACCGGTCACATACGCAGTATTTT
TRBJ2-1	TRBV28	NA	TRBD2	CASRPGTSGGYNEQFF	TGTGCCAGCAGGCCTGGGACTAGCGGGGGGTACAATGAGCAGTTCTTC
TRBJ2-1	TRBV12-3/TRBV12-4	NA	TRBD2	CASSLAVGGAPNEQFF	TGTGCCAGCAGTTTAGCGGTCGGGGGGGCACCCAATGAGCAGTTCTTC
TRBJ2-1	TRBV12-3/TRBV12-4	many	NA	CASSLGPANEQFF	TGTGCCAGCAGTTTAGGCCCGGCGAATGAGCAGTTCTTC
TRBJ2-7	TRBV25-1	NA	TRBD1	CASSETGTYEQYF	TGTGCCAGCAGTGAGACAGGGACCTACGAGCAGTACTTC
TRBJ2-2	TRBV6-2/TRBV6-3	few	NA	CASSYTNTGELFF	TGTGCCAGCAGTTACACGAACACCGGGGAGCTGTTTTTT
TRBJ2-6	TRBV6-1	many	NA	CASSEDTAWGANVLTF	TGTGCCAGCAGTGAGGATACGGCATGGGGGGCCAACGTCCTGACTTTC